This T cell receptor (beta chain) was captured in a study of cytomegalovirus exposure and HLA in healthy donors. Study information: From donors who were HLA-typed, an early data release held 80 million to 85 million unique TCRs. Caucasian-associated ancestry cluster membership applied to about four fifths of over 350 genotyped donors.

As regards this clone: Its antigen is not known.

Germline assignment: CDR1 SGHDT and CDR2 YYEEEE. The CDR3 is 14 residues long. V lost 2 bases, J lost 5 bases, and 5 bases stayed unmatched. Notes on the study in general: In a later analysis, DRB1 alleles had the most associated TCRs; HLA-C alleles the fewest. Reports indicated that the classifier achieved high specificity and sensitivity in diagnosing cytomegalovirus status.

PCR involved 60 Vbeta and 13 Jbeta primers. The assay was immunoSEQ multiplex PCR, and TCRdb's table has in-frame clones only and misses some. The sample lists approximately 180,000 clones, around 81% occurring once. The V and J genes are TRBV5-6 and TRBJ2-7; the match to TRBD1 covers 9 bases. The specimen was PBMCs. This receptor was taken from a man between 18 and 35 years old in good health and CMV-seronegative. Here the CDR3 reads CASSFPGQGNEQYF. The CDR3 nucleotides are TGTGCCAGCAGCTTTCCGGGACAGGGTAACGAGCAGTACTTC.